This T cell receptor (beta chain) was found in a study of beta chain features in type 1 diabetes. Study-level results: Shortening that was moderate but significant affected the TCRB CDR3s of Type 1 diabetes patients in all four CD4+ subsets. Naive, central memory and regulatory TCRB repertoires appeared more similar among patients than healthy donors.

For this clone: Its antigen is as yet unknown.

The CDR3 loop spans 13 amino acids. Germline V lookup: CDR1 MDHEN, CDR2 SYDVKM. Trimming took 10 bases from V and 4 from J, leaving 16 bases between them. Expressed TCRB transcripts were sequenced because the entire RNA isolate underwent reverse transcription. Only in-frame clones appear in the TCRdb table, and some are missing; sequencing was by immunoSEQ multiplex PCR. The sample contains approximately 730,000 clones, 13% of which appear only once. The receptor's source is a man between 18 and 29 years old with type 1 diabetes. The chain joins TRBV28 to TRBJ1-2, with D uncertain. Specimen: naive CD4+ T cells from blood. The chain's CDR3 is CAITGLGGYGYTF. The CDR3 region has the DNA TGTGCCATCACCGGACTGGGCGGCTATGGCTACACCTTC.